The TCR beta chain under discussion was sequenced for a study of T cell responses to AZD1222 COVID-19 vaccine. Remarks on this clone: Its cognate antigen is unknown.

The protocol was immunoSEQ multiplex PCR, while the TCRdb copy is restricted to in-frame clones and leaves out a portion. Among 150,000 to 200,000 clones, more than 75% were seen once, and the ten largest hold about 3%. Study-wide results and limits: Spike-wide coverage was observed for vaccine-associated CD4 TCRs, with dominant responses at 160-218 and 743-854.

The CDR3 spans 15 residues. V gave up 1 base and J gave up 6 bases, with 16 bases separating them. The germline CDR1 and CDR2 sequences are SGHNT and YYREEE (reference sequence). This specimen was peripheral blood, taken on day 0 of MenACWY control vaccination. The TCR sequence derives from an adult in good health. This chain links TRBV5-4 with TRBJ1-2; D is uncertain. The CDR3: CASSLPGRKRDGYTF. CDR3 DNA: TGTGCCAGCAGCTTGCCGGGCAGAAAGAGGGATGGCTACACCTTC.